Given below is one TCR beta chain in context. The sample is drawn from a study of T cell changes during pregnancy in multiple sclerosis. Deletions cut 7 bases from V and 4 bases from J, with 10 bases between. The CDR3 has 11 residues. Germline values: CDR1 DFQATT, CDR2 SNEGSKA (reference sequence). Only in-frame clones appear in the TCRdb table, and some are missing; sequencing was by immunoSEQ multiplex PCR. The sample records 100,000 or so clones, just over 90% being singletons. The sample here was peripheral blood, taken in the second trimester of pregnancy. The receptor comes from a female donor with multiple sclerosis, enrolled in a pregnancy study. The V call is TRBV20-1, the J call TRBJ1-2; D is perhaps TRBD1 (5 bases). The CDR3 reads CSGNGGYGYTF. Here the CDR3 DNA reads TGCAGTGGTAACGGGGGCTATGGCTACACCTTC.